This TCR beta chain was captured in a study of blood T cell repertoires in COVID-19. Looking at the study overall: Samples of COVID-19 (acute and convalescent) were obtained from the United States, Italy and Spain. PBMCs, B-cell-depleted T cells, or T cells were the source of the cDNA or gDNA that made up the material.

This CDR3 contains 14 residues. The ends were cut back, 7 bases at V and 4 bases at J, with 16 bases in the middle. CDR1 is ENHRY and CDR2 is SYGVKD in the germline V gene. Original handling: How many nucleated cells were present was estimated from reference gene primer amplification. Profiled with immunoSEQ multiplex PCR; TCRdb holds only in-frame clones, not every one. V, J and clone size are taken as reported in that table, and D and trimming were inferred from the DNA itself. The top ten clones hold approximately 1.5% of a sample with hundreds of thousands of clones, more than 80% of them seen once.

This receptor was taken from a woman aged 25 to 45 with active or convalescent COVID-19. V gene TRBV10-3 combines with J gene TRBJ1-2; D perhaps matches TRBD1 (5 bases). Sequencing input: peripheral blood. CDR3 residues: CAITVDRASYGYTF. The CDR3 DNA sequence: TGTGCCATCACCGTCGACAGAGCCTCCTATGGCTACACCTTC.